Listed below are T cell receptor beta chains from one sample, sequenced in a study of CD8 T cells in Susac syndrome. One entry per CDR3 protein, called by TCRdb with MiXCR from the immunoSEQ multiplex PCR reads. The sample records hundreds of thousands of distinct CDR3 sequences, less than 96% being singletons. Specimen: CD4+ T cells from PBMCs. These receptors were taken from a human donor with Susac syndrome. Each CDR3 is given with its conserved first and last residue. The D gene is left open where the match is weak. Size tells how often a clone was seen (once, few, many) or the class of an expanded clone, and some rows leave it out.

>-|TRBV7-9|-|TRBJ2-4
CASSLWGAPAKNIQYF
TGTGCCAGCAGCTTATGGGGAGCGCCAGCCAAAAACATTCAGTACTTC
>TRBD1|TRBV29-1|-|TRBJ2-7
CSGQEIGQGGEQYF
TGCAGCGGTCAGGAAATAGGACAGGGCGGCGAGCAGTACTTC
>TRBD1|TRBV5-4|-|TRBJ1-1
CASSPTGETEAFF
TGTGCCAGCAGTCCGACAGGGGAAACTGAAGCTTTCTTT
>TRBD2|TRBV2|-|TRBJ2-2
CASRVTSGRAGELFF
TGTGCCAGCAGGGTGACTAGCGGGAGAGCCGGGGAGCTGTTTTTT
>TRBD1|TRBV30|-|TRBJ1-2
CAWSPGQTNYGYTF
TGTGCCTGGAGCCCGGGACAGACTAACTATGGCTACACCTTC
>-|TRBV30|-|TRBJ1-2
CAWSVRRGDHGYTF
TGTGCCTGGAGTGTAAGACGGGGCGATCATGGCTACACCTTC
>-|TRBV6-1|-|TRBJ2-5
CASGVAGTQYF
TGTGCCAGCGGGGTAGCTGGGACCCAGTACTTC
>-|TRBV20-1|once|TRBJ2-3
CSASDSRGTDTQYF
TGCAGTGCTAGTGATTCCCGGGGCACAGATACGCAGTATTTT
>-|TRBV6-6|-|TRBJ2-7
CASTPTGRREQYF
TGTGCCAGCACCCCCACGGGGCGGCGCGAGCAGTACTTC
>-|TRBV5-6|-|TRBJ2-7
CASSPIGNEQYF
TGTGCCAGCAGCCCAATCGGGAACGAGCAGTACTTC
>TRBD1|TRBV7-2|-|TRBJ1-5
CASSLWGQQDQPQHF
TGTGCCAGCAGCTTATGGGGACAGCAAGATCAGCCCCAGCATTTT
>-|TRBV3-1|-|TRBJ1-4
CASSPLLGEKLFF
TGTGCCAGCAGCCCCCTTTTAGGTGAAAAACTGTTTTTT
>TRBD1|TRBV20-1|-|TRBJ2-7
CSARGQGFYEQYF
TGCAGTGCTAGGGGACAGGGGTTCTACGAGCAGTACTTC
>-|TRBV29-1|-|TRBJ1-4
CSVVGFGATNEKLFF
TGCAGCGTTGTAGGTTTTGGTGCAACTAATGAAAAACTGTTTTTT
>-|TRBV27|-|TRBJ2-1
CASSSGTSYNEQFF
TGTGCCAGCAGTTCCGGGACATCCTACAATGAGCAGTTCTTC
>TRBD1|TRBV2|-|TRBJ1-2
CASSAQGADYGYTF
TGTGCCAGCAGTGCGCAGGGGGCGGACTATGGCTACACCTTC
>TRBD1|TRBV9|-|TRBJ2-5
CASRLVRGPETQYF
TGTGCCAGCAGACTCGTTAGGGGGCCGGAGACCCAGTACTTC
>-|TRBV10-3|-|TRBJ2-3
CAISEGSTDTQYF
TGTGCCATCAGTGAGGGGAGCACAGATACGCAGTATTTT
>TRBD2|TRBV12-3/TRBV12-4|-|TRBJ2-3
CASSLWRERGTDTQYF
TGTGCCAGCAGTTTATGGCGGGAGAGGGGTACAGATACGCAGTATTTT
>-|TRBV3-1|-|TRBJ1-1
CASSLIGRGSEAFF
TGTGCCAGCAGCCTGATTGGTCGAGGCTCTGAAGCTTTCTTT
>-|TRBV6-5|few|TRBJ1-2
CASSRTGIGYTF
TGTGCCAGCAGTCGAACAGGGATTGGCTACACCTTC
>-|TRBV20-1|-|TRBJ1-5
CSATGSGNQPQHF
TGCAGTGCTACAGGGTCGGGCAATCAGCCCCAGCATTTT
>-|TRBV3-1|-|TRBJ2-7
CASSQSLTLNYEQYF
TGTGCCAGCAGCCAGAGCCTCACCTTAAACTACGAGCAGTACTTC
>-|TRBV5-1|-|TRBJ1-1
CASSQYVGANTEAFF
TGCGCCAGCAGCCAGTATGTGGGGGCGAACACTGAAGCTTTCTTT
>-|TRBV15|-|TRBJ2-1
CATSRDTGHQFF
TGTGCCACCAGCAGAGACACCGGCCACCAGTTCTTC
>-|TRBV30|-|TRBJ2-1
CAWRVSGEQFF
TGTGCCTGGAGAGTCAGCGGTGAGCAGTTCTTC
>TRBD2|TRBV20-1|-|TRBJ2-3
CSASGTSSTDTQYF
TGCAGTGCTTCCGGGACTAGTAGCACAGATACGCAGTATTTT